The sequence of this T cell receptor beta chain was determined in a study of cytomegalovirus exposure and HLA in healthy donors. Study at large: Earlier work reported 100 million or so unique TCR beta sequences from about 190 million T cells.

Each donor was nominally healthy when sampled (though unrecorded immune exposures were likely). The ends lost 0 bases at V and 4 bases at J; junction bases unmatched: 8. This CDR3 is 16 amino acids long. Germline lookup yields CDR1 SGDLS and CDR2 YYNGEE. The PCR was carried out with 60 Vbeta primers and 13 Jbeta primers. Sequencing was performed with immunoSEQ multiplex PCR; in TCRdb, only in-frame clones are kept and a portion is missing. The table includes 150,000 to 200,000 clones, over 75% detected once. This clone came up a few times. This clonotype was sampled from a girl less than two years old in good health and CMV-seronegative. The sequencing input was PBMCs. V and J are TRBV9 and TRBJ2-5, with 8 bases lining up with TRBD2. The CDR3 loop reads CASSVVSGSGGETQYF. DNA of the CDR3: TGTGCCAGCAGCGTAGTGAGCGGGAGCGGGGGAGAGACCCAGTACTTC.